The 3 T cell receptor beta chains listed next were all sequenced from one sample in a study of identical twins' blood T cells. TCRdb recomputed calls from the 5' RACE reads with MiXCR, one row per CDR3 protein. The table has a few hundred thousand distinct CDR3 sequences, about 28% seen once. The sequencing sample was made of PBMCs. These receptors all stem from a woman aged 18-55 years in good health.

There are a few counts of this clonotype. V is TRBV6-1 and J is TRBJ2-1, with 11 positions matching TRBD2. Trimming took 3 bases from V and 9 from J; bases not matched to a gene: 10. CDR3 length equals 16 residues. CDR1 is MNHNS and CDR2 is SASEGT in the germline V gene. CDR3 residues: CASSDLLAGVGSEQFF. CDR3 bases: TGTGCCAGCAGTGATCTACTAGCGGGAGTAGGAAGTGAGCAGTTCTTC.

V is TRBV5-1 and J is TRBJ1-1; D possibly corresponds to TRBD1 (5 bases). Germline V CDR1 and CDR2: SGHRS, YFSETQ. Trimming left V 1 base short and J 1 base short, with 14 bases between. The CDR3 totals 16 residues. The CDR3 sequence is CASSLWDLGRNTEAFF. CDR3 sequence (DNA): TGCGCCAGCAGCTTGTGGGACTTGGGCAGGAACACTGAAGCTTTCTTT.

This chain joins TRBV7-6 and TRBJ2-4, with D hard to call. Trimming left V 5 bases short and J 9 bases short, with 11 bases between. CDR1 is SGHVS, CDR2 FNYEAQ, per germline. CDR3 length: 12 amino acids. CDR3 sequence: CASSPVVGIQYF. The CDR3 DNA is TGTGCCAGCAGCCCGGTGGTCGGCATTCAGTACTTC.